In its sample, the clone carrying this TCR beta chain was seen a few times. V dropped 0 bases and J dropped 2 bases, with 8 bases sitting between them. The CDR3 runs 14 residues. The germline V gene encodes CDR1 MNHEY and CDR2 SVGAGI. Per the authors' pipeline: Amplifying reference gene primers gave estimates of nucleated cell counts. TCRdb's table, derived via immunoSEQ multiplex PCR, lists solely in-frame clones and lacks some. For V, J and clone size, that table is used; D and trimming come from the DNA. The sample consists of around 15,000 clones, around 88% of them appearing once. The record originates from a study of blood T cell repertoires in COVID-19. Study as a whole: The samples span acute and convalescent COVID-19 from the United States, Italy and Spain. PBMCs, B-cell-depleted T cells, or T cells provided the cDNA or gDNA that made up the material.

The genes are TRBV6-5 and TRBJ2-7; D might be TRBD1 (6 bases). Sequencing was carried out using peripheral blood. The receptor's source is a human donor in a cohort sampled during active COVID-19. CDR3 residues: CASSYSDSTYEQYF. The CDR3 DNA is TGTGCCAGCAGTTACTCGGACAGCACCTACGAGCAGTACTTC.